This section outlines one T cell receptor (beta chain) sequence together with its context. Its antigen is not identified. PCR involved 60 Vbeta and 13 Jbeta primers. The repertoire was sequenced with immunoSEQ multiplex PCR; TCRdb's copy has only in-frame clones and lacks some. The sample includes some 110,000 clones, about 76% seen only once; the top ten take around 4%. Trimming removed 5 bases from V and 3 bases from J; junction bases left unmatched: 13. The germline CDR1 and CDR2 sequences are SGHVS and FQNEAQ. The CDR3 consists of 16 residues. These data belong to a study of cytomegalovirus exposure and HLA in healthy donors. Overall study results and limits: In a later analysis, TCR beta V- and J-gene trimming was associated with a missense DCLRE1C variant. Presence/absence analyses took donor sequencing depth as roughly uniform. Across HLA loci, a later analysis found differing TCR association rates, with DRB1 most and HLA-C fewest.

The genes are TRBV7-8 and TRBJ2-7; 7 nucleotides line up with TRBD1. The sequence was collected from a woman younger than 45 in good health and CMV-seronegative. The specimen sequenced was PBMCs. This CDR3 is CASSPSLTGDGYEQYF. CDR3 DNA sequence: TGTGCCAGCAGCCCATCCTTAACAGGGGACGGCTACGAGCAGTACTTC.